The 15 T cell receptor beta chains presented below share a single source sample, sequenced in a study of T cell clonality in common variable immunodeficiency (dated by TCRdb to between 2014 and 2016). Antigens of these TCRs are unknown. Library preparation was by the immunoSEQ multiplex PCR assay. TCRdb took this table from immuneACCESS and kept in-frame rearrangements with V and J called. Such tables lack part of the clones; where checked against another copy, unresolved V genes explain under half of the gap, and the rest is unexplained. The table shows approximately 30,000 clones here, with no singletons. 4% of the sample goes to the ten largest clones. The study at large found these results: Fewer deletions and N-nucleotide insertions were reportedly observed in CVID TCRbeta sequences, and highly modified clones with 13 or more V deletions were reportedly absent from CVID TCRbeta sequences.

The sequencing sample was made of peripheral blood mononuclear cells. These receptors all stem from a human donor with common variable immunodeficiency.

A few counts support this clone. The read gets to within 3 residues of the CDR3 end, and the germline J gene fills in the rest. The chain uses TRBV7-3 and TRBJ1-1, with D perhaps TRBD1 (6 bases). Trimming stripped 6 bases from V and 0 bases from J, with 17 bases between. Germline V gives CDR1 SGHTA, CDR2 FQGTGA. This CDR3 has 16 amino acids. CDR3 DNA (partial): TGTGCCAGCAGGTTACAGGGCTACCCCATGAACACTGAA. Translation gives CASRLQGYPMNTE. The CDR3 reads in full as CASRLQGYPMNTEAFF.

This clone has ten or more counts. The CDR3 extends 3 residues past the end of the read, so its final part is completed from the germline J gene. The chain carries TRBV20-1 and TRBJ2-5, with TRBD1 matching over 8 bases. The CDR3 spans 15 residues. Per the germline V gene, CDR1 is DFQATT and CDR2 is SNEGSKA (reference sequence). The V gene end was trimmed by 3 bases and the J gene end by 5 bases; junction bases not matched to a gene: 11. CDR3 region: CSASAVRGRKETQYF. The sequenced CDR3 bases are TGCAGTGCTAGTGCGGTCAGGGGGCGCAAGGAGACC.

This clone was picked up many times. The read ends 3 residues early relative to the CDR3; the germline J gene fills the gap. V and J are TRBV7-3 and TRBJ2-1, with unresolved D. Germline V gene data show CDR1 as SGHTA and CDR2 as FQGTGA. This CDR3 is 13 amino acids long. V lost 0 bases, J lost 9 bases, and 9 bases lay in between. The sequenced part of the CDR3 DNA is TGTGCCAGCAGCTTAACGGCCCTAGGTGAG. Its translation is CASSLTALGE. The CDR3 in full is CASSLTALGEQFF. Filled out from reference TRBV7-3 and TRBJ2-1, the complete variable domain reads GAGVSQTPSNKVTEKGKYVELRCDPISGHTALYWYRQSLGQGPEFLIYFQGTGAADDSGLPNDRFFAVRPEGSVSTLKIQRTERGDSAVYLCASSLTALGEQFFGPGTRLTVL.

To note about this clone: The read ends 3 residues before the CDR3 terminus; that terminus is restored from the germline J gene. The chain has TRBV2 and TRBJ2-3, with 9 bases identical to TRBD1. Germline trimming cut 6 bases from V and 1 base from J; bases unmatched to any gene: 2. The CDR3 covers 14 residues. Germline loops: CDR1 SNHLY, CDR2 FYNNEI. CDR3 DNA, as far as it was read: TGTGCCAGCAGGCGGACAGGGGGCACAGATACG. Protein: CASRRTGGTDT. The whole CDR3 protein reads CASRRTGGTDTQYF.

At least ten counts were recorded for this clone. Read data end 3 residues before the CDR3 end; the end is taken from the germline J gene. V is TRBV18 and J is TRBJ2-7; 11 bases align to TRBD1. Germline trimming cut 3 bases from V and 2 bases from J; bases unmatched to any gene: 3. The CDR3 is 15 amino acids. CDR1 KGHSH and CDR2 LQKENI come from the germline V gene. CDR3 DNA, as far as it was read: TGTGCCAGCTCACCCTGGGACAGGGGGACCTACGAG. Its protein product is CASSPWDRGTYE. In full, the CDR3 reads CASSPWDRGTYEQYF.

This clone was observed at least ten times. The observed sequence ends 3 residues before the CDR3 terminus, with the missing tail filled in from the germline J gene. Other DNA variants within this sample encode the same CDR3. This rearrangement joins TRBV20-1 to TRBJ2-1; 7 nucleotides agree with TRBD2. With 6 bases clipped from V and 1 base from J, the junction kept 6 bases outside the gene matches. Germline V gene lookup returns CDR1 DFQATT and CDR2 SNEGSKA (reference sequence). The CDR3 is made up of 14 amino acids. The CDR3 region is CSAPTGGSYNEQFF. The sequenced CDR3 bases are TGCAGTGCCCCCACCGGGGGGTCCTACAATGAG.

In this sample, this clone turned up many times. The read halts 3 residues ahead of the CDR3 end, with the missing end drawn from the germline J gene. This chain links TRBV7-3 with TRBJ2-7; TRBD1 might be the D (5 bases). The germline V and J ends were trimmed by 2 bases and 6 bases, with 11 bases remaining between them. This CDR3 contains 13 residues. Germline V gives CDR1 SGHTA, CDR2 FQGTGA. The CDR3 spells CASSLAKGLEQYF. The covered CDR3 bases are TGTGCCAGCAGCTTAGCTAAGGGGCTCGAG.

About this clone: Read data end 3 residues before the CDR3 end; the end is taken from the germline J gene. The chain is built from TRBV7-3 and TRBJ2-3; 8 positions match TRBD1. Germline CDR1 and CDR2: SGHTA and FQGTGA. The CDR3 is 15 amino acids. After removal of 4 bases from V and 3 bases from J, the junction contained 6 bases not matched to a gene. The CDR3 bases that were read are TGTGCCAGCAGCTACCAGGGGGCGGTAACAGATACG. Protein product: CASSYQGAVTDT. The CDR3 as a whole reads CASSYQGAVTDTQYF.

As regards this clone: With the read ending 3 residues before the CDR3 end, the germline J gene is used to fill in that end. This sequence joins TRBV2 and TRBJ2-7, with D possibly matching TRBD1 (6 bases). Germline CDR1 and CDR2: SNHLY and FYNNEI. The CDR3 has 14 amino acids. The germline V and J ends were trimmed by 2 bases and 0 bases, with 8 bases remaining between them. Incomplete CDR3 DNA: TGTGCCAGCAGTGAACAGGGGACCTCCTACGAG. Translation: CASSEQGTSYE. The whole CDR3 is CASSEQGTSYEQYF.

In this sample, this clone turned up a few times. The read ends 3 residues shy of where the CDR3 ends; the end is completed using the germline J gene. The chain recombines TRBV19 with TRBJ1-5; tentatively, D is TRBD1 (6 bases). The CDR3 runs to 14 residues. Germline assignment: CDR1 LNHDA and CDR2 SQIVND (reference sequence). Trimming shortened V by 5 bases and J by 4 bases, and 12 bases separated the two germline ends. CDR3 in amino acids: CASSGNRANQPQHF. The sequenced CDR3 bases are TGTGCCAGTAGTGGGAACAGGGCAAATCAGCCC.

This clone was counted between two and nine times. The sequence runs out 3 residues before the end of the CDR3; the remainder is reconstructed from the germline J gene. The chain is built from TRBV7-2 and TRBJ2-4; 7 bases are shared with TRBD2. Germline CDR1 is SGHTA and CDR2 is FQGNSA. The V segment lost 5 bases and the J segment 3 bases; nucleotides outside the gene matches: 4. The CDR3 is 14 residues long. Here the CDR3 reads CASSPPGGKNIQYF. CDR3 bases read: TGTGCCAGCAGCCCCCCGGGGGGCAAAAACATT.

The covered CDR3 bases are TGTGCCAGTAGTACTATCGGGGGGGAGACC. Encoded protein: CASSTIGGET. The entire CDR3 reads CASSTIGGETQYF. The rearrangement uses TRBV19 and TRBJ2-5; 7 nucleotides agree with TRBD2. The sequenced fragment ends 3 residues before the CDR3 boundary, so the rest is inferred from the germline J gene. Losses at the gene ends were 4 bases for V and 5 bases for J; bases not matched to a gene: 4. CDR1 LNHDA and CDR2 SQIVND come from the germline V gene (reference sequence). This CDR3 has 13 residues.

This clone showed up just a few times. With the read ending 3 residues before the CDR3 end, the germline J gene is used to fill in that end. J is TRBJ2-7 and V is TRBV30; TRBD1 matches at 9 bases. CDR3 size: 15 residues. Germline-derived CDR1 and CDR2 are GTSNPN and SVGIG (reference sequence). J gave up 1 base and V 3 bases, and 7 bases lay outside the gene matches. CDR3 loop: CAWRMGQGGSYEQYF. Partial CDR3 DNA: TGTGCCTGGAGGATGGGACAGGGTGGATCCTACGAG.

Remarks on this clone: The read ends 3 residues early relative to the CDR3; the germline J gene fills the gap. The chain employs TRBV18 and TRBJ1-2; D perhaps matches TRBD1 (5 bases). The CDR3 spans 12 residues. CDR1 KGHSH and CDR2 LQKENI come from the germline V gene. Here the CDR3 reads CASSYRDFGYTF. The sequenced part of the CDR3 DNA is TGTGCCAGCTCATACCGGGACTTCGGC.

This clone has at least ten counts. The CDR3 is cut off 3 residues early in the read; its end comes from the germline J gene. V is TRBV5-4 and J is TRBJ1-1; D is undetermined. V was cut by 4 bases and J by 3 bases, with 16 bases left in between. The CDR3 has 15 residues. Germline CDR1 and CDR2: SGHNT and YYREEE (reference sequence). This CDR3 is CASSELGVGYTEAFF. The DNA read from the CDR3 is TGTGCCAGCAGCGAACTCGGGGTAGGGTACACTGAA.